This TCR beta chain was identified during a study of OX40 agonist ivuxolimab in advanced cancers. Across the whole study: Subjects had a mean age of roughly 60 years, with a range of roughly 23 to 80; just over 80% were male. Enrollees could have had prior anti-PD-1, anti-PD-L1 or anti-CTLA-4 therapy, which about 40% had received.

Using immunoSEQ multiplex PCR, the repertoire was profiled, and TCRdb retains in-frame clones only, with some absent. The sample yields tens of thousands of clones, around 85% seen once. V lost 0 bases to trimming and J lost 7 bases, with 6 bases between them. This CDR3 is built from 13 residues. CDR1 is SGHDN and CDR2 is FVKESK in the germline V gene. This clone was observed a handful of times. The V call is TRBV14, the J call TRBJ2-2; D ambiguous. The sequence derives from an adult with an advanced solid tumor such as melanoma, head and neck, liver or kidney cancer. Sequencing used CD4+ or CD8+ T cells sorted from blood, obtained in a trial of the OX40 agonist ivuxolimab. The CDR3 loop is CASSQELGGELFF. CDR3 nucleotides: TGTGCCAGCAGCCAAGAACTGGGCGGGGAGCTGTTTTTT.